This T cell receptor beta chain was observed in a study of blood T cell repertoires in COVID-19 (dated by TCRdb to the early 2020s). Regarding the complete study: Samples from collaborators originated in the United States, Italy and Spain and spanned both the acute and convalescent phases of COVID-19. The material from the prospective study consisted of cDNA or gDNA derived from T cells, B-cell-depleted T cells, or PBMCs. Subjects who had been exposed to COVID-19, were actively infected with it, or had recovered from it provided the deeply sampled blood TCRbeta repertoires that made up the dataset. The repertoires were released in a freely available public database intended as a resource for research on the immune response to SARS-CoV-2. The samples were drawn from the first 160 participants of the ongoing ImmuneRACE study and from over a thousand subjects provided by 6 global collaborators. Sample metadata almost always included a de-identified subject ID, COVID-19 status, age in years and sex. HLA class I and class II types, where available, came from metadata supplied by the sample provider rather than from assay-based typing. Beyond this particular receptor, the publication reports: The amount of clinical and demographic metadata varied by source and participant and was provided uncurated.

In Seattle, one collaborating source enrolled patients while the infection was active and tracked those patients longitudinally over the course of disease. The collaborating institutions used their own protocols to collect whole blood in K2EDTA tubes. For TCRbeta analysis, collaborator samples were shipped as frozen whole blood, as isolated PBMCs, or as DNA extracted from either sample type. Concerning this clone: Its antigen is currently not known. There are no base qualities to consult, and no much larger clone falls within one base.

TCRbeta CDR3 regions were amplified from genomic DNA using the immunoSEQ Assay, a bias-controlled multiplex PCR. In the source study's methods: Within the assay, amplification of reference gene primers was used to estimate how many nucleated cells each sample contained. Sequence reads were collapsed and filtered to measure the absolute abundance of every unique TCRbeta CDR3 rearrangement. For each sample, productive Simpson clonality was calculated by taking the square root of Simpson's diversity index across productive rearrangements. Sourced from immuneACCESS, this table was stored by TCRdb with only in-frame sequences that have V and J called. A share of the clones is absent; for the studies checked, an unresolved V gene accounts for under half, and the remainder has no known explanation. D and trimming were read from the DNA, whereas the V and J calls and clone size are those reported in that table. A total of tens of thousands of clones appear in this sample, 82% of them only once. The top ten clones comprise 9.5% to 13% of the sample.

CDR1 is given as DFQATT and CDR2 as SNEGSKA, both from the germline V gene (reference sequence). Reading from cysteine to phenylalanine, the CDR3 counts 13 amino acids. Just CDR3 DNA is preserved here, 39 bases in frame from base 1. For this chain, trimming is 3 bases at the V end and 7 bases at the J end, and the number of junction bases without a gene match is 7. The receptor was derived from an elderly man with COVID-19, enrolled during active disease. The sequencing sample was made of peripheral blood. The chain employs TRBV20-1 and TRBJ1-2, and TRBD1 aligns with 8 junction nucleotides. In nucleotide form, the sequence is TGCAGTGCTAGTTCCGGACAGGGTCTTGGCTACACCTTC. It encodes CSASSGQGLGYTF.